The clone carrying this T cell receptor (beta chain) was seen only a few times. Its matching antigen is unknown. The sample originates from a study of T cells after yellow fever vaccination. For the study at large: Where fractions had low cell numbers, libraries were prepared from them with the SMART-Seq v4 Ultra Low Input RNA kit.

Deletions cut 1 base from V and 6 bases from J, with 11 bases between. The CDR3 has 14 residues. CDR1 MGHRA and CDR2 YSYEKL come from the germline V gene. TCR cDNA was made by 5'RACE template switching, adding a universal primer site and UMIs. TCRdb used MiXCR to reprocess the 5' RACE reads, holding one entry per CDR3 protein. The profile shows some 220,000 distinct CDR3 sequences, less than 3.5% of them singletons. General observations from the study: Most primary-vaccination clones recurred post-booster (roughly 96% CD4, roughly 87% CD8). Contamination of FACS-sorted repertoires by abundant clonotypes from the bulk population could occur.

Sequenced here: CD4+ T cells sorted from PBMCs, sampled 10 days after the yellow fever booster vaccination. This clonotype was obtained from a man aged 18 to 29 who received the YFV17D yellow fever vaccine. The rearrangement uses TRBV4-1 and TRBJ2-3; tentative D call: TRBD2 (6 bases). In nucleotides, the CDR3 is TGCGCCAGCAGCCAAGGAGGGACTTTGGATACGCAGTATTTT. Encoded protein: CASSQGGTLDTQYF.